This TCR beta chain originates from a study of post-analysis software for immune sequencing data. Broader study findings: Normalized Chao1 diversity in multiple sclerosis patients fell significantly below that of controls. In patients, about 5 TRBV segments were more frequent than in controls, with TRBV5-6, TRBV5-1 and TRBV20-1 among them.

To note about this clonotype: Its antigen is as yet unknown.

Germline V CDR1 and CDR2: MDHEN, SYDVKM. The V and J ends lost 6 bases and 4 bases, in that order; junction bases with no gene match: 15. The CDR3 is 17 amino acids. cDNA libraries of TCR beta carried unique molecular identifiers. TCRdb independently ran MiXCR on the PCR reads; one entry per CDR3 protein. The table lists 650,000 to 850,000 distinct CDR3 sequences, around 42% of them singletons, with roughly 5.2% in the top ten. This TCR came from a girl between 5 and 17 years old with multiple sclerosis. The chain uses TRBV28 and TRBJ1-2; TRBD1 matches at 9 bases. Sequencing was done on a sample of blood. CDR3: CASRLTRDREEGYGYTF. In DNA form, the CDR3 reads TGTGCCAGCAGGCTAACCCGGGACAGGGAAGAGGGCTATGGCTACACCTTC.